The source of this T cell receptor beta chain is a study of T cell changes during pregnancy in multiple sclerosis. From germline, CDR1 is LNHDA and CDR2 SQIVND (reference sequence). The trim removed 3 bases at V and 5 bases at J, leaving 6 bases unmatched. The CDR3 loop spans 14 amino acids. The protocol was immunoSEQ multiplex PCR, while the TCRdb copy is restricted to in-frame clones and leaves out a portion. The table records about 80,000 clones, 92% of them present only once. The sequencing here drew on peripheral blood, taken before pregnancy. This clonotype originated in a female donor with multiple sclerosis, enrolled in a pregnancy study. This sequence joins TRBV19 and TRBJ1-2; 7 nucleotides match TRBD1. CDR3 DNA sequence: TGTGCCAGTAGTATGACAGGGTTATCGTATGGCTACACCTTC. As protein: CASSMTGLSYGYTF.